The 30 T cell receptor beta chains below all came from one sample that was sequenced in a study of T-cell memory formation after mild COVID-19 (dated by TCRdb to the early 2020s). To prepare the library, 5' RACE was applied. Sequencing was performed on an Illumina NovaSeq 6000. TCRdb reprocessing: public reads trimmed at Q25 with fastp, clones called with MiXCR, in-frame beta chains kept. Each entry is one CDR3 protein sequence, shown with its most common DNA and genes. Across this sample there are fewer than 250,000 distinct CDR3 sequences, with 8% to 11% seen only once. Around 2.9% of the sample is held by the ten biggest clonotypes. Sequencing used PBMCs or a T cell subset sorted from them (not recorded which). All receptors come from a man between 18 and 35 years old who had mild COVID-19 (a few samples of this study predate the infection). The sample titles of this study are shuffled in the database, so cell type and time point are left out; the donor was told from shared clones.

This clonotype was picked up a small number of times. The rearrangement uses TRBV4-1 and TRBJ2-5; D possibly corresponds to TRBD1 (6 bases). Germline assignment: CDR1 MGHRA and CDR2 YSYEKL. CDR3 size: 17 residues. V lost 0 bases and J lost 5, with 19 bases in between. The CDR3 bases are TGCGCCAGCAGCCAAGAATTGGTTATGGGGACACGGGAGACCCAGTACTTC. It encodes CASSQELVMGTRETQYF.

The DNA of the CDR3 is TGTGCCAGCAGCTTAGACCCTGGGGCGCAAAAACTGTTTTTT. Its translation: CASSLDPGAQKLFF. This sequence joins TRBV7-9 and TRBJ1-4, with D possibly being TRBD1 (5 bases). Per the germline V gene, CDR1 is SEHNR and CDR2 is FQNEAQ (reference sequence). V lost 1 base, J lost 9 bases, and 12 bases lay in between. This CDR3 has 14 amino acids.

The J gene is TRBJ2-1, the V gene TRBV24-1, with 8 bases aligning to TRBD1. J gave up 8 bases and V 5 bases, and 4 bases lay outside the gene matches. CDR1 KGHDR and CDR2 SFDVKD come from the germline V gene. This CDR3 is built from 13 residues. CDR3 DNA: TGTGCCACCAGTGCGGCAGGGGGCGATGAGCAGTTCTTC. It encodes CATSAAGGDEQFF.

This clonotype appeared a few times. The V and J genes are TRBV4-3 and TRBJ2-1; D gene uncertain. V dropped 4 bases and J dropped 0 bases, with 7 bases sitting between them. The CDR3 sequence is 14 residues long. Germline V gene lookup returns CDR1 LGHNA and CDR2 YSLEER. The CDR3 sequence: CASSRKSSYNEQFF. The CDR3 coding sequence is TGCGCCAGCAGCCGGAAGAGCTCCTACAATGAGCAGTTCTTC.

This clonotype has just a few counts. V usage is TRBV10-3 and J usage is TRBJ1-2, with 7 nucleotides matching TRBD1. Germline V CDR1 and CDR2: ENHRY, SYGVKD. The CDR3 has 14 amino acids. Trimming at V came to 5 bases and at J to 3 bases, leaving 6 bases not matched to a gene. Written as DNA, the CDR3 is TGTGCCATCAGTAACCCCACAGGGGACTATGGCTACACCTTC. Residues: CAISNPTGDYGYTF.

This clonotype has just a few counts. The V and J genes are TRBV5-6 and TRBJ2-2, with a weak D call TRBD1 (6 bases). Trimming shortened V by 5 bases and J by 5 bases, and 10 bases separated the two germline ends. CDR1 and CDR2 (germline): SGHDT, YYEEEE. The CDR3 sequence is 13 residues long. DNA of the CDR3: TGTGCCAGCAGGGGGGCGCGTACCGGGGAGCTGTTTTTT. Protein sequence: CASRGARTGELFF.

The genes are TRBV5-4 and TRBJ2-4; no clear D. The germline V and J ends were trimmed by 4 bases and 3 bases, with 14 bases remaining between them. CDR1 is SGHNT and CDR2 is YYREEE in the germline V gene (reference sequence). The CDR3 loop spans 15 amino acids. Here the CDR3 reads CASSHGPVGKNIQYF. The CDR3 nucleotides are TGTGCCAGCAGCCACGGACCCGTTGGCAAAAACATTCAGTACTTC.

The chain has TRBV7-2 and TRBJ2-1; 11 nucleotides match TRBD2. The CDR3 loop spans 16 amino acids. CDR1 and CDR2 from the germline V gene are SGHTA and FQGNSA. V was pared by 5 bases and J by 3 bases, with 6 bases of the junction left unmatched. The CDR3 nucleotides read TGTGCCAGCAGCCCGAGGACTAGCGGGCTCTACAATGAGCAGTTCTTC. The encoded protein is CASSPRTSGLYNEQFF.

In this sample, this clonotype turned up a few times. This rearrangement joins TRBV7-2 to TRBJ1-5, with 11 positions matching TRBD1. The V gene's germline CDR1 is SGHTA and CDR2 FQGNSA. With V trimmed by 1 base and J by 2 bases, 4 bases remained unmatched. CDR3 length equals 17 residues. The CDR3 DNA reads TGTGCCAGCAGCTTAGGGACAGGGGGCTCGGGCAATCAGCCCCAGCATTTT. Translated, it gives CASSLGTGGSGNQPQHF.

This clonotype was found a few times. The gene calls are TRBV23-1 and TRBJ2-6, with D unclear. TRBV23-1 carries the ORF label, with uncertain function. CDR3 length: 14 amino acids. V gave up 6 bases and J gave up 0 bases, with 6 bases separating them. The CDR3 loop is CASRPASGANVLTF. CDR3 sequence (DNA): TGCGCCAGCAGACCTGCCTCTGGGGCCAACGTCCTGACTTTC.

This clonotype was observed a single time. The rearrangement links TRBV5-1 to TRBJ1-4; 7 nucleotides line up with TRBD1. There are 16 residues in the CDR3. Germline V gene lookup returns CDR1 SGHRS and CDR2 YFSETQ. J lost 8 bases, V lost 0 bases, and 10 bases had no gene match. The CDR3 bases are TGCGCCAGCAGCTTGGCCCAACAGGGGAGTGGAGAAAAACTGTTTTTT. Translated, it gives CASSLAQQGSGEKLFF.

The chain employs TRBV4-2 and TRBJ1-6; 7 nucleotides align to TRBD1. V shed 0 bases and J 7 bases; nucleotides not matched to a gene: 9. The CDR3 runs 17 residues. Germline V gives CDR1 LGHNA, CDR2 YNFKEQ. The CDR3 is CASSQDEGARRNSPLHF. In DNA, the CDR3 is TGTGCCAGCAGCCAAGATGAGGGGGCCCGGCGGAATTCACCCCTCCACTTT.

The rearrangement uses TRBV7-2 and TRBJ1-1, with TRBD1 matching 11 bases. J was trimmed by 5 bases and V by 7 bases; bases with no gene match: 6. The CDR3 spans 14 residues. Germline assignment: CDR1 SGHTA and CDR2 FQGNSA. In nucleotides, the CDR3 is TGTGCCAGCACCGGACAGGGGGCGGTGACTGAAGCTTTCTTT. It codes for CASTGQGAVTEAFF. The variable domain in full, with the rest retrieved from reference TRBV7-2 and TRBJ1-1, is GAGVSQSPSNKVTEKGKDVELRCDPISGHTALYWYRQSLGQGLEFLIYFQGNSAPDKSGLPSDRFSAERTGGSVSTLTIQRTQQEDSAVYLCASTGQGAVTEAFFGQGTRLTVV.

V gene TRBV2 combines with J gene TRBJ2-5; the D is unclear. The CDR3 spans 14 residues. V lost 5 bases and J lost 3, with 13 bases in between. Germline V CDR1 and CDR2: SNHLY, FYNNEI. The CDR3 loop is CASSRTDVEETQYF. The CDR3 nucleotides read TGTGCCAGCAGTCGGACGGACGTGGAAGAGACCCAGTACTTC.

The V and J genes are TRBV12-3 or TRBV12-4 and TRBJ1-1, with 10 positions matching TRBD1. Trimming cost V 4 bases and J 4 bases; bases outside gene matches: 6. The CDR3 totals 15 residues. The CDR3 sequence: CASSSDRGLGTEAFF. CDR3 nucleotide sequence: TGTGCCAGCAGTTCCGACAGGGGGCTTGGCACTGAAGCTTTCTTT.

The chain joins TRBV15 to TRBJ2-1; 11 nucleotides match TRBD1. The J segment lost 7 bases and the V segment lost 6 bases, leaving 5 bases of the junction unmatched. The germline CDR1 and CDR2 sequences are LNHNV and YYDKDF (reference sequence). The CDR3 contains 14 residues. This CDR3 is CATRAGTGGNEQFF. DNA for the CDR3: TGTGCCACCAGGGCCGGGACAGGGGGTAATGAGCAGTTCTTC. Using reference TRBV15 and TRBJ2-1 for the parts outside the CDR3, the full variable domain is DAMVIQNPRYQVTQFGKPVTLSCSQTLNHNVMYWYQQKSSQAPKLLFHYYDKDFNNEADTPDNFQSRRPNTSFCFLDIRSPGLGDTAMYLCATRAGTGGNEQFFGPGTRLTVL.

CDR3 amino acids: CATRQTENRGPAFF. CDR3 DNA: TGTGCCACCAGACAAACCGAAAACAGGGGCCCGGCCTTCTTT. The V gene is TRBV24-1, the J gene TRBJ1-1, with 7 nucleotides matching TRBD1. The ends lost 7 bases at V and 14 bases at J; junction bases unmatched: 18. CDR1 and CDR2 from the germline V gene are KGHDR and SFDVKD. This CDR3 has 14 residues.

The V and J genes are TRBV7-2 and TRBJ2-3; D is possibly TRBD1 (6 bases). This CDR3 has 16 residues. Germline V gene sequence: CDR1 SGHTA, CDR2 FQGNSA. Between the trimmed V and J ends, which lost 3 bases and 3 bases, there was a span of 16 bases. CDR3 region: CASSFFAGDGTDTQYF. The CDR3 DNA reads TGTGCCAGCAGCTTTTTCGCAGGGGACGGGACAGATACGCAGTATTTT. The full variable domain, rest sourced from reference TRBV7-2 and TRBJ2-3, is GAGVSQSPSNKVTEKGKDVELRCDPISGHTALYWYRQSLGQGLEFLIYFQGNSAPDKSGLPSDRFSAERTGGSVSTLTIQRTQQEDSAVYLCASSFFAGDGTDTQYFGPGTRLTVL.

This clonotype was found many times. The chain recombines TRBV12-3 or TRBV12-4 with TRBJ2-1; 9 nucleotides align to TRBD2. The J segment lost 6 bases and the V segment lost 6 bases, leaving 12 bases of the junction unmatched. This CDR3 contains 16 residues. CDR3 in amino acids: CASRVPGLARSNEQFF. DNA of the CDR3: TGTGCCAGCAGGGTGCCGGGACTAGCAAGAAGCAATGAGCAGTTCTTC.

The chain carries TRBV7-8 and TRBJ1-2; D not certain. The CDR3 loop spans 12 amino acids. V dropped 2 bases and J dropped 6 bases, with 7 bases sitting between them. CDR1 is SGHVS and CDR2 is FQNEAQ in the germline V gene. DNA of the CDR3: TGTGCCAGCAGCTTACGGCGAAATGGCTACACCTTC. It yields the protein CASSLRRNGYTF.

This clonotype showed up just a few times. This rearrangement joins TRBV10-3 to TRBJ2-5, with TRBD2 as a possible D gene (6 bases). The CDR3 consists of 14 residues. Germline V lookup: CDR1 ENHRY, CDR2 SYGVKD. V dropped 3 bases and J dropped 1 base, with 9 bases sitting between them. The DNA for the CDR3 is TGTGCCATCAGTGACGGGACTGGCCAAGAGACCCAGTACTTC. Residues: CAISDGTGQETQYF.

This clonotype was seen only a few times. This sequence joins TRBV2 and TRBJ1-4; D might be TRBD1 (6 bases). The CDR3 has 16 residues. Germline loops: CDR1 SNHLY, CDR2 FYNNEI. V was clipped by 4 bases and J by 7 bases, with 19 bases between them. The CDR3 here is CASSGTGKSSLEKLFF. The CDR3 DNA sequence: TGTGCCAGCAGTGGCACAGGGAAGAGTTCCCTTGAAAAACTGTTTTTT.

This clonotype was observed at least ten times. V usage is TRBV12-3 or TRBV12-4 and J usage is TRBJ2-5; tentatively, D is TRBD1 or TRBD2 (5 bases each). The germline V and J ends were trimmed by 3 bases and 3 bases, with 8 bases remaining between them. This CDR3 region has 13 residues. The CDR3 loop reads CASSFLGEETQYF. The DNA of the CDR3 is TGTGCCAGCAGTTTTTTGGGGGAAGAGACCCAGTACTTC.

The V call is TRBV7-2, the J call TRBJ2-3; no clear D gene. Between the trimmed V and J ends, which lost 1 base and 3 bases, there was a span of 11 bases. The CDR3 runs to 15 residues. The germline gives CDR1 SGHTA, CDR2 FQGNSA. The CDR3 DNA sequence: TGTGCCAGCAGCTTAGTCTCTGGGCGTACAGATACGCAGTATTTT. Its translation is CASSLVSGRTDTQYF.

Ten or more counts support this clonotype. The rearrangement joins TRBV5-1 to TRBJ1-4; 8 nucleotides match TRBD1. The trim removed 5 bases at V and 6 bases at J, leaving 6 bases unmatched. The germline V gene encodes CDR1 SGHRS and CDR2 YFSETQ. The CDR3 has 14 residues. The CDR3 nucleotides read TGCGCCAGCAGTTACCAGGGGGCTGATGAAAAACTGTTTTTT. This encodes CASSYQGADEKLFF.

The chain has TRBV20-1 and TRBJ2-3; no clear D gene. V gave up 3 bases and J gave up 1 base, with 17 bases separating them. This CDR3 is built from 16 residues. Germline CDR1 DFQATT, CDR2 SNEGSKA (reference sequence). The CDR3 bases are TGCAGTGCTAGTCCCCCGACTCGGGTCGGCACAGATACGCAGTATTTT. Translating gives CSASPPTRVGTDTQYF.

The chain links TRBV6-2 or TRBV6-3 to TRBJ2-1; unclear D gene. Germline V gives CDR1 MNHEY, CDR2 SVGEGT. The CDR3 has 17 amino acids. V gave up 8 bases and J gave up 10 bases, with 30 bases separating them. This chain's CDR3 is CASRPVPPGPRVREQFF. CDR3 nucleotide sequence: TGTGCCAGCCGCCCCGTGCCACCTGGGCCTCGGGTGAGGGAGCAGTTCTTC.

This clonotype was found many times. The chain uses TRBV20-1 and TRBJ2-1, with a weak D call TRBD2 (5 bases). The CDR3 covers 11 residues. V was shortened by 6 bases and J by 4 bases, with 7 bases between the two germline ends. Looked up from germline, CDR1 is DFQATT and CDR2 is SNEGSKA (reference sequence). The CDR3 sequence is CSASGYNEQFF. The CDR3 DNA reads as TGCAGTGCATCGGGGTACAATGAGCAGTTCTTC.

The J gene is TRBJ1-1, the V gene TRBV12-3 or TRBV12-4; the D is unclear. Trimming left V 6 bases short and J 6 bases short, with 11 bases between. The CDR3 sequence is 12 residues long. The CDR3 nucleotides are TGTGCCAGCAGCCCCCAGTGGGCTGAAGCTTTCTTT. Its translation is CASSPQWAEAFF.

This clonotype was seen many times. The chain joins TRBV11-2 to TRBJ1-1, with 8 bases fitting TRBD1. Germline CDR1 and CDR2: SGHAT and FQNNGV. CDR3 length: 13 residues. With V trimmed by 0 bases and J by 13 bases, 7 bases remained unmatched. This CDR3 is CASSLEPDRVVFF. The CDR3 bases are TGTGCCAGCAGCTTAGAACCGGACAGGGTTGTTTTCTTT.